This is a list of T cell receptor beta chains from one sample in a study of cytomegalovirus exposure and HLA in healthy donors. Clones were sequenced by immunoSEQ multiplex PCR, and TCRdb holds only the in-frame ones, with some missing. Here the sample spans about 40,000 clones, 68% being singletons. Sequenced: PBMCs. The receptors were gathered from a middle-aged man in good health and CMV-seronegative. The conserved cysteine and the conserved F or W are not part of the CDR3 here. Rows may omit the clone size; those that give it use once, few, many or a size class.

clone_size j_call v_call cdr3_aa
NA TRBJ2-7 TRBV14 ASSWSGGASEQY
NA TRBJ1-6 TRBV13 ASSSRGSSPLH
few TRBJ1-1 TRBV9 ASSVAWNTEAF
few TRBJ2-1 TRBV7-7 ASSRDRGRGNEQF
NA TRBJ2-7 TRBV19 ASAGTYTYEQY
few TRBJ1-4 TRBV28 ASSLGTGVNEKLF
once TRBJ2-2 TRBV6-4 ASSDTGLTGELF
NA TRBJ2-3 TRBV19 ASSAGPDADTQY
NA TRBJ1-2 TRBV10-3 AISDGRALDGYT
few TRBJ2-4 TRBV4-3 ASSQEGGTSGGTLAKNIQY
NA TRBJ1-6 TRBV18 ASSPGQQNSPLH
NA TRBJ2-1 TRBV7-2 ASSPNGGGNNEQF
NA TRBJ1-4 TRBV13 ASSLGTITNEKLF
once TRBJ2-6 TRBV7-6 ASSPSGGTGANVLT
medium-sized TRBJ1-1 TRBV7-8 ASSNTLGGGGNTEAF
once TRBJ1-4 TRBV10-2 ASSTGTYHEKLF
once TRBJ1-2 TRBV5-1 ASSYGTGVRIDYGYT